The rows below give T cell receptor beta chains drawn from one sample of a study of shared clonotypes between healthy human individuals. The method was immunoSEQ multiplex PCR; TCRdb's version includes in-frame clones alone and lacks a portion of them. The sample shows some 630,000 clones, about 78% of them seen only once. Sequencing used memory CD4+ T cells sorted from blood. The receptor source for this set is a woman in her 30s in good health. CDR3s include the opening cysteine and the closing phenylalanine or tryptophan.

TRBV28	TRBJ2-5	CAIHASGTGETQYF
TRBV4-1	TRBJ1-5	CASSRKEDQPQHF
TRBV5-1	TRBJ2-6	CASSLASGANVLTF
TRBV5-1	TRBJ2-5	CASSRDSRAGGQETQYF
TRBV6-1	TRBJ2-5	CASSPTGGSMETQYF
TRBV29-1	TRBJ1-5	CSVETGINQPQHF
TRBV30	TRBJ1-1	CAWRLGARGVNTEAFF
TRBV18	TRBJ1-4	CASSKSRGWEKLFF
TRBV13	TRBJ1-1	CASSLGGPQDTEAFF
TRBV30	TRBJ1-4	CAWSLFATNEKLFF
TRBV5-6	TRBJ1-4	CASSHLEGEKLFF
TRBV19	TRBJ2-2	CASRNTGNTGELFF
TRBV2	TRBJ1-1	CASRETVLSTEAFF
TRBV4-1	TRBJ1-4	CASSPPGGMTNEKLFF
TRBV5-1	TRBJ1-2	CASRQGDDYGYTF
TRBV7-9	TRBJ1-5	CASSTTGTNQPQHF
TRBV7-9	TRBJ2-4	CASSQGGAKNIQYF